Listed below are T cell receptor beta chains from one sample, sequenced in a study of blood T cell repertoires in COVID-19. Clones were read by immunoSEQ multiplex PCR, and TCRdb kept only the in-frame ones, dropping some. The sample records fewer than 150,000 clones, around 85% being singletons. The specimen sequenced was peripheral blood. The source of these receptors is a woman between 55 and 75 years old with COVID-19, enrolled during active disease. CDR3s include the opening cysteine and the closing phenylalanine or tryptophan. A row's size may be missing; if present it is once, few, many or a size class.

abundance: .
v_gene: TRBV10-1
CDR3aa: CASSEGAGTEAFF

abundance: .
v_gene: TRBV11-3
CDR3aa: CASSLGRAGGNEQFF

abundance: .
v_gene: TRBV19
CDR3aa: CASTMGGIGYGYTF

abundance: .
v_gene: TRBV3-1/TRBV3-2
CDR3aa: CASSRLDAGELFF

abundance: .
v_gene: TRBV7-3
CDR3aa: CASSQGRQGFNEQYF

abundance: .
v_gene: TRBV5-1
CDR3aa: CASSLGGGSEKLFF

abundance: .
v_gene: TRBV2
CDR3aa: CASSEEGAYTEAFF

abundance: .
v_gene: TRBV9
CDR3aa: CASSVEGAGNTIYF

abundance: few
v_gene: TRBV2
CDR3aa: CASRDRDVNTEAFF

abundance: .
v_gene: TRBV2
CDR3aa: CASSLGQGMGNTIYF

abundance: .
v_gene: TRBV24-1
CDR3aa: CATRHPRGASYEQYF

abundance: .
v_gene: TRBV7-8
CDR3aa: CASSLLGAQSSGNTIYF

abundance: .
v_gene: TRBV5-1
CDR3aa: CASSLERGVMNEQFF

abundance: .
v_gene: TRBV19
CDR3aa: CASSKGLAGSVYEQYF

abundance: .
v_gene: TRBV7-8
CDR3aa: CASSPSSYEQYF

abundance: .
v_gene: TRBV4-1
CDR3aa: CASSPLQGEDTEAFF

abundance: .
v_gene: TRBV10-3
CDR3aa: CAITGSGGGTDGYTF

abundance: .
v_gene: TRBV10-3
CDR3aa: CAISESNSDRAEPQHF

abundance: .
v_gene: TRBV9
CDR3aa: CASSVDAVSRTQYF